These T cell receptor beta chains were read from a single sample in a study. Each CDR3 protein gets one entry after TCRdb re-called the RT-PCR reads with MiXCR. The sample lists more than 550,000 distinct CDR3 sequences, about 14% occurring once. Material: memory CD4+ T cells from blood. The receptor source for this set is a female donor in good health, serving as a healthy control. Each CDR3 is given with its conserved first and last residue. The D gene is left open where the match is weak.

TRBV24-1	.	TRBJ2-1	CATSEYRDDNEQFF
TRBV5-1	TRBD1	TRBJ1-2	CASSPTGQGGYGYTF
TRBV12-3/TRBV12-4	.	TRBJ2-7	CASSSGGGAYEQYF
TRBV4-3	TRBD1	TRBJ2-1	CASSQQTGNEQFF
TRBV6-5	TRBD1	TRBJ1-2	CASSYGGGAGNYGYTF
TRBV6-5	TRBD1	TRBJ1-6	CASSPGGGKSPLHF
TRBV20-1	.	TRBJ2-5	CSARYRIQETQYF
TRBV18	TRBD1	TRBJ1-1	CASSPLTGAEAFF
TRBV27	TRBD1	TRBJ1-2	CASSFQGARYGYTF
TRBV6-2/TRBV6-3	.	TRBJ2-2	CASSDGELFF
TRBV5-5	TRBD1	TRBJ1-2	CASSLEGQGNYGYTF
TRBV29-1	TRBD2	TRBJ2-2	CASSFERETGELFF
TRBV25-1	TRBD1	TRBJ1-4	CASSTPGGAGEKLFF
TRBV7-8	TRBD2	TRBJ2-1	CASSLVASGRGEQFF
TRBV7-2	.	TRBJ1-4	CASSLQGGLFF
TRBV5-1	.	TRBJ2-1	CASSVGRMNEQFF
TRBV6-1	.	TRBJ1-5	CASSESQAQPQHF
TRBV7-9	.	TRBJ1-4	CASSLGGPLEKLFF
TRBV12-3/TRBV12-4	.	TRBJ2-3	CASSSNGYQDTQYF
TRBV7-9	.	TRBJ2-1	CASNQRTVDRPYNEQFF
TRBV28	TRBD1	TRBJ2-5	CASRYGTAETQYF
TRBV20-1	TRBD1	TRBJ1-2	CSALHRGSSGYTF
TRBV6-5	.	TRBJ2-5	CASSYPSLETQYF
TRBV10-3	.	TRBJ1-2	CAISERGDNYGYTF
TRBV7-9	TRBD2	TRBJ2-1	CASSFSGTSEQFF
TRBV6-2/TRBV6-3	.	TRBJ1-2	CASSYDSNYGYTF
TRBV5-1	TRBD1	TRBJ2-3	CASSLEGGEDTQYF
TRBV12-3/TRBV12-4	TRBD2	TRBJ2-1	CASSLGSLAVYNEQFF
TRBV9	TRBD2	TRBJ2-1	CASSALGTSGGSYNEQFF
TRBV27	.	TRBJ2-5	CASSLFAYQETQYF
TRBV6-6	TRBD1	TRBJ1-2	CASSYPPGQGYGYTF
TRBV28	.	TRBJ1-4	CASSSGRIEKLFF
TRBV10-3	TRBD1	TRBJ2-2	CASTGTVEAGELFF
TRBV7-3	TRBD1	TRBJ2-5	CASSLRQGYETQYF
TRBV4-3	.	TRBJ2-5	CASSQDGNTEETQYF
TRBV9	.	TRBJ2-7	CASSKNGGHQIYEQYF
TRBV5-1	TRBD1	TRBJ1-2	CASSWGQGSIYGYTF
TRBV10-3	.	TRBJ2-3	CATEDGRTQYF
TRBV6-2/TRBV6-3	.	TRBJ1-1	CASRIPGNTEAFF
TRBV29-1	.	TRBJ1-1	CSGGNGAASAEAFF
TRBV28	TRBD2	TRBJ2-7	CASSTSGAYLSYEQYF
TRBV10-3	.	TRBJ1-1	CAISVQGLGNTEAFF
TRBV12-3/TRBV12-4	TRBD2	TRBJ2-3	CASRPGLAGSRGTQYF
TRBV19	.	TRBJ2-7	CASSHRASYEQYF
TRBV7-9	.	TRBJ1-2	CASSLTPGYYGYTF
TRBV4-1	TRBD1	TRBJ2-7	CASSPGQARSYEQYF
TRBV12-3/TRBV12-4	TRBD2	TRBJ2-1	CASSLFGPGSSGRNEQFF